A single sample gave rise to the 9 T cell receptor beta chains below, sequenced in a study of blood T cell repertoires in COVID-19. Using immunoSEQ multiplex PCR, the repertoire was profiled, and TCRdb retains in-frame clones only, with some absent. The sample contains more than 200,000 clones, 75% to 90% of which appear only once. Sequenced material: PBMCs or T cells enriched from blood (not recorded which). These receptors were taken from a woman aged 25 to 39 who had recovered from COVID-19.

The chain combines TRBV28 with TRBJ2-7, with 11 bases matching TRBD1. The CDR3 is 14 amino acids. V lost 7 bases, J lost 2 bases, and 4 bases stayed unmatched. Looked up from germline, CDR1 is MDHEN and CDR2 is SYDVKM. DNA of the CDR3: TGTGCCAGCATCTCGGGACAGGGGGCCTACGAGCAGTACTTC. It translates to CASISGQGAYEQYF. Together with reference TRBV28 and TRBJ2-7, the CDR3 gives the full variable domain: DVKVTQSSRYLVKRTGEKVFLECVQDMDHENMFWYRQDPGLGLRLIYFSYDVKMKEKGDIPEGYSVSREKKERFSLILESASTNQTSMYLCASISGQGAYEQYFGPGTRLTVT.

This clone was counted once. The J gene is TRBJ1-2, the V gene TRBV5-1; 8 positions agree with TRBD1. CDR1 SGHRS and CDR2 YFSETQ come from the germline V gene. The trim removed 1 base at V and 8 bases at J, leaving 10 bases unmatched. The CDR3 extends over 15 amino acids. The CDR3 loop reads CASSLSRTGSGGYTF. The CDR3 nucleotides are TGCGCCAGCAGCTTGTCGAGGACAGGGTCTGGAGGCTACACCTTC.

The table lists this clone with a few counts. The genes are TRBV4-2 and TRBJ1-1; TRBD1 might be the D (6 bases). V was pared by 1 base and J by 3 bases, with 9 bases between. Germline lookup yields CDR1 LGHNA and CDR2 YNFKEQ. The CDR3 has 14 residues. CDR3 DNA: TGTGCCAGCAGCCAAGCCTACAGGGACACTGAAGCTTTCTTT. This sequence encodes CASSQAYRDTEAFF.

The chain employs TRBV7-2 and TRBJ2-7, with 12 bases fitting TRBD2. Germline CDR1 is SGHTA and CDR2 is FQGNSA. The V segment lost 4 bases and the J segment 7 bases; nucleotides outside the gene matches: 8. The CDR3 is 15 residues long. For the CDR3, the DNA is TGTGCCAGCAGCTACCTAGCGGGAGGGGCGAAGGAGCAGTACTTC. Residues: CASSYLAGGAKEQYF.

The rearrangement joins TRBV13 to TRBJ2-2; a weak D match, TRBD2 (6 bases). Germline lookup yields CDR1 PRHDT and CDR2 FYEKMQ (reference sequence). The CDR3 spans 14 residues. V lost 8 bases and J 4 bases, leaving 14 bases between the germline ends. The CDR3 sequence: CASGLSFGTGELFF. The CDR3 nucleotides are TGTGCCAGCGGACTAAGTTTTGGCACCGGGGAGCTGTTTTTT.

The genes are TRBV9 and TRBJ2-5, with unresolved D. V was clipped by 0 bases and J by 3 bases, with 12 bases between them. Germline CDR1 SGDLS, CDR2 YYNGEE. This CDR3 comprises 15 residues. The CDR3 reads CASSVDVSVKETQYF. DNA for the CDR3: TGTGCCAGCAGCGTAGATGTTTCGGTAAAAGAGACCCAGTACTTC.

The CDR3 loop is CASSLSGDSYNEQFF. CDR3 sequence (DNA): TGTGCCAGCAGCTTGAGCGGGGACTCCTACAATGAGCAGTTCTTC. The J gene is TRBJ2-1, the V gene TRBV7-3; 7 nucleotides align to TRBD2. Trimming removed 3 bases from V and 0 bases from J; junction bases left unmatched: 2. The CDR3 has 15 residues. The germline V gene has CDR1 SGHTA and CDR2 FQGTGA.

This clone was seen just once. This chain joins TRBV20-1 and TRBJ1-2; the D gene is possibly TRBD1 (5 bases). Per germline, CDR1 DFQATT and CDR2 SNEGSKA (reference sequence). Trimming cost V 3 bases and J 0 bases, with 11 bases left between them. The CDR3 length is 14 residues. The CDR3 DNA sequence: TGCAGTGCTAGTTCAGGGCAAGCTAACTATGGCTACACCTTC. Translating it yields CSASSGQANYGYTF.

The genes are TRBV28 and TRBJ2-1, with TRBD2 identical over 7 bases. Germline CDR1 is MDHEN and CDR2 is SYDVKM. CDR3 length: 13 residues. The J segment lost 2 bases and the V segment lost 10 bases, leaving 5 bases of the junction unmatched. The CDR3 region is CAIRLAPYNEQFF. The CDR3 bases are TGTGCCATACGACTAGCCCCCTACAATGAGCAGTTCTTC.